This T cell receptor (beta chain) is drawn from a study of patients and donors after allogeneic stem cell transplantation. One entry per CDR3 protein, called by TCRdb with MiXCR from the RT-PCR reads. The sample records 150,000 to 200,000 distinct CDR3 sequences, about 32% being singletons. CDR1 is SQVTM, CDR2 ANQGSEA, per germline. Deletions cut 6 bases from V and 11 bases from J, with 18 bases between. The CDR3 covers 12 residues. The sequencing input was blood, either unsorted or a sorted T cell fraction (not recorded which). The genes are TRBV29-1 and TRBJ2-3; maybe TRBD2 (6 bases). The receptor was isolated from a human donor who was either an allogeneic HSCT recipient or a stem cell or donor lymphocyte infusion donor (not recorded which). It is not recorded whose cells these are; they may come from a transplant donor. CDR3 sequence (DNA): TGCAGCGTCCTACCGACTAGTCTGGTGCAGTATTTT. Encoded protein: CSVLPTSLVQYF.